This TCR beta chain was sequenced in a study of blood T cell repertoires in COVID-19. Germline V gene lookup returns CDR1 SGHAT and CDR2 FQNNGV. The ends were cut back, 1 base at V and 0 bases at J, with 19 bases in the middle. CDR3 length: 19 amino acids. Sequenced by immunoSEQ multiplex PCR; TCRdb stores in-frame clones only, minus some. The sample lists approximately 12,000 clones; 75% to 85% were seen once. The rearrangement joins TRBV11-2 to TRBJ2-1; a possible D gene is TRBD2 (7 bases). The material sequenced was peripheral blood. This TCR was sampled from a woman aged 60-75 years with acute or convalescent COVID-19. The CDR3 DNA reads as TGTGCCAGCAGCTTAGTCAAGGCGGGGGCCCTAAGCTCCTACAATGAGCAGTTCTTC. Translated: CASSLVKAGALSSYNEQFF.